Only a few counts were recorded for the clone carrying this TCR beta chain. Its antigen is undetermined. Assay used: immunoSEQ multiplex PCR; TCRdb lists only in-frame clones, some missing. This table has 130,000 or so clones, roughly nine tenths appearing once. This sample is drawn from a study of T cell responses to AZD1222 COVID-19 vaccine. Study-level points and caveats: White British people made up most donors, females outnumbered males, and clonal diversity was possibly underestimated. Spike was spanned by vaccine-associated CD4 TCRs, which were dominant at 160-218 and 743-854.

Sequenced material: peripheral blood, taken on day 0 of AZD1222 vaccination. This clonotype was obtained from an adult in good health.

The CDR3 reads CASSLAGGNTGELFF. The CDR3 bases are TGTGCCAGCAGTTTAGCGGGAGGGAACACCGGGGAGCTGTTTTTT. The chain links TRBV6-2 or TRBV6-3 to TRBJ2-2; 10 bases are shared with TRBD2. This CDR3 is built from 15 residues. V gave up 4 bases and J gave up 1 base; unmatched junction bases: 0. Germline values: CDR1 MNHEY, CDR2 SVGEGT.